The 8 T cell receptor beta chains in this list originate from one sample, sequenced in a study of early T cells in non-severe SARS-CoV-2 infection. MiXCR, applied by TCRdb to the 5' RACE reads, yields one record per CDR3 protein. This sample has about 58,000 distinct CDR3 sequences, with roughly 12% found just once. Sequences were obtained from whole blood. The receptors here all came from an adult who was a healthcare worker with PCR-confirmed SARS-CoV-2 infection or an uninfected control (not recorded which).

This clonotype was seen only a few times. The rearrangement uses TRBV5-4 and TRBJ2-3; 10 bases line up with TRBD2. V lost 3 bases, J lost 3 bases, and 4 bases stayed unmatched. The CDR3 has 15 amino acids. Germline assignment: CDR1 SGHNT and CDR2 YYREEE (reference sequence). The CDR3 region has the DNA TGTGCCAGCAGCTCTAGCGGGAGTTTAACAGATACGCAGTATTTT. Translation: CASSSSGSLTDTQYF.

The sample holds many counts of this clonotype. The chain recombines TRBV11-1 with TRBJ2-7; tentatively, D is TRBD1 (6 bases). Germline V lookup: CDR1 SGHAT, CDR2 FQDESV (reference sequence). This CDR3 is 16 amino acids long. V lost 5 bases and J 6 bases, leaving 23 bases between the germline ends. This chain's CDR3 is CASSPRKGVISSEQYF. The CDR3 DNA sequence: TGTGCCAGCAGCCCGAGAAAGGGGGTGATCTCTTCCGAGCAGTACTTC.

This chain connects TRBV5-1 to TRBJ1-1, with 9 bases lining up with TRBD1. CDR1 is SGHRS and CDR2 is YFSETQ in the germline V gene. J gave up 1 base and V 6 bases, and 1 base lay outside the gene matches. This CDR3 is 13 amino acids long. Here the CDR3 reads CASKDRGNTEAFF. DNA for the CDR3: TGCGCCAGCAAGGACAGGGGGAACACTGAAGCTTTCTTT.

This clonotype appeared many times. The junction departs from germline at one end; a sequencing error may be responsible. The rearrangement links TRBV28 to TRBJ2-7; possible D gene TRBD1, 6 bases. CDR1 is MDHEN and CDR2 is SYDVKM in the germline V gene. The CDR3 has 12 residues. Here the CDR3 reads CASSSTGTYFLF. For the CDR3, the DNA is TGTGCCAGCAGTTCAACCGGGACATATTTTCTCTTC.

This clonotype appeared many times. The chain couples TRBV20-1 to TRBJ2-5; the match to TRBD2 covers 7 bases. The CDR3 length is 12 residues. J was trimmed by 5 bases and V by 2 bases; bases with no gene match: 2. Germline V gene lookup returns CDR1 DFQATT and CDR2 SNEGSKA (reference sequence). CDR3 loop: CSARRLAETQYF. As DNA, the CDR3 is TGCAGTGCTAGACGACTAGCCGAGACCCAGTACTTC.

V and J are TRBV28 and TRBJ2-7; D may be TRBD1 (5 bases). Germline CDR1 reads MDHEN; CDR2 reads SYDVKM. Deletions cut 6 bases from V and 2 bases from J, with 8 bases between. The CDR3 runs 12 residues. CDR3 nucleotide sequence: TGTGCCAGCAGGGGGCTCGCCTACGAGCAGTACTTC. It codes for CASRGLAYEQYF.

This clonotype was seen many times. This chain connects TRBV21-1 to TRBJ2-7; the DNA was not compared with TRBD1, the D call given in the table. TRBV21-1 has pseudogene status. The CDR3 totals 18 residues. CDR3 nucleotides: TGTGCCAGCACCAACGGCCCCCCCTCCCGGGTTAGCTCCTACGAGCAGTACTTC. It yields the protein CASTNGPPSRVSSYEQYF.

There are a few counts of this clonotype. This chain joins TRBV10-1 and TRBJ2-7; 7 positions match TRBD2. J gave up 3 bases and V 0 bases, and 8 bases lay outside the gene matches. The CDR3 contains 16 residues. The V gene's germline CDR1 is WNHNN and CDR2 SYGVQD (reference sequence). CDR3 nucleotides: TGCGCCAGCAGTGAGTCGGGAGGGGATGCCCTCTACGAGCAGTACTTC. The encoded protein is CASSESGGDALYEQYF.